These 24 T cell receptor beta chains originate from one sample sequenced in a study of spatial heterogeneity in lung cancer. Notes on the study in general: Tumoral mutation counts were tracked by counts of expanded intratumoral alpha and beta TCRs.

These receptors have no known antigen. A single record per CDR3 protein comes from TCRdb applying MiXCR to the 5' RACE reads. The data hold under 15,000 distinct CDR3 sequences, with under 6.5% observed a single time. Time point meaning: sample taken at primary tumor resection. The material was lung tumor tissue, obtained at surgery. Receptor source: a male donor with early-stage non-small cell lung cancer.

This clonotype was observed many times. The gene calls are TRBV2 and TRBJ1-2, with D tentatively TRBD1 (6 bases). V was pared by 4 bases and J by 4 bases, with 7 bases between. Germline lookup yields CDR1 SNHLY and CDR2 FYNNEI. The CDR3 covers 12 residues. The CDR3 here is CASSAGVYGYTF. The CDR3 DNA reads TGTGCCAGCAGTGCAGGGGTCTATGGCTACACCTTC.

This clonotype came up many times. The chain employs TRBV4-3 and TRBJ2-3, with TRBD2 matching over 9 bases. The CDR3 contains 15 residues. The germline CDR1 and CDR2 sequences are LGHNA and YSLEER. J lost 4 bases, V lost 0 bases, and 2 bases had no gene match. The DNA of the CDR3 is TGCGCCAGCAGCCAAGAAGGCGGGGGGGCAGATACGCAGTATTTT. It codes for CASSQEGGGADTQYF.

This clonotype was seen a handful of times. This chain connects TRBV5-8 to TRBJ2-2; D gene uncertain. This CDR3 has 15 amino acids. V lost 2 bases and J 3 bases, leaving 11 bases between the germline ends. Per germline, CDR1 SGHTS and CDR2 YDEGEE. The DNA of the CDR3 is TGTGCCAGCAGCTTCGAGGCGCGAGACACCGGGGAGCTGTTTTTT. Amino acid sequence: CASSFEARDTGELFF.

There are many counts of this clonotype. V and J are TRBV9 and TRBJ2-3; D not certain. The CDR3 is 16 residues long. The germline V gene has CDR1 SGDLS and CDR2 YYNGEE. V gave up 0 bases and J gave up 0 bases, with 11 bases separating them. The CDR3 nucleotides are TGTGCCAGCAGCGTAGGTTACCACCTCAGCACAGATACGCAGTATTTT. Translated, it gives CASSVGYHLSTDTQYF.

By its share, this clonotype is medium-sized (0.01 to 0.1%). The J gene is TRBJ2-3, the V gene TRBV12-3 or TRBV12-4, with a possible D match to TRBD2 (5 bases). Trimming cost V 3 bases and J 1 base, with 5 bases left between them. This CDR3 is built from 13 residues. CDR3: CASSLRGTDTQYF. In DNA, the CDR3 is TGTGCCAGCAGTTTGCGGGGCACAGATACGCAGTATTTT.

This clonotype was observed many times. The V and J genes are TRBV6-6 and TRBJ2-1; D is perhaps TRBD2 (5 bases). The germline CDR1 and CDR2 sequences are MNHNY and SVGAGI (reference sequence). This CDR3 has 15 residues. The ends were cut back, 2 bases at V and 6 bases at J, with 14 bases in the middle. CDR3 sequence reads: CASSYGSGQANEQFF. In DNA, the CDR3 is TGTGCCAGCAGTTACGGGAGCGGCCAGGCCAATGAGCAGTTCTTC.

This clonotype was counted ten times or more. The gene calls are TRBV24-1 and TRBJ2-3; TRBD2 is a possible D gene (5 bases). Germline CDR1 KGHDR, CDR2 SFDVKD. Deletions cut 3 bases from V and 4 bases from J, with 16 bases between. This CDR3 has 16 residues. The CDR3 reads CATSDPSEGFADTQYF. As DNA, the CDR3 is TGTGCCACCAGTGATCCCTCTGAGGGTTTCGCAGATACGCAGTATTTT.

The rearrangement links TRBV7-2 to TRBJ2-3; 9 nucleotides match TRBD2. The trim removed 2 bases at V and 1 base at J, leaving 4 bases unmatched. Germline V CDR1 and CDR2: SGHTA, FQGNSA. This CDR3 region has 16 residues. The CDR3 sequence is CASSLMGGGGTDTQYF. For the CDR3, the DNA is TGTGCCAGCAGCTTAATGGGCGGGGGGGGCACAGATACGCAGTATTTT.

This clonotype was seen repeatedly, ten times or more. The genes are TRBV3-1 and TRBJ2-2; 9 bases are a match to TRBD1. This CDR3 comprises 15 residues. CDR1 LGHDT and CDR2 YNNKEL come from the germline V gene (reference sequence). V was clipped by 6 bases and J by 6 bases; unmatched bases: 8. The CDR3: CASRGGQGLPGELFF. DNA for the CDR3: TGTGCCAGCAGGGGGGGACAGGGCTTGCCCGGGGAGCTGTTTTTT. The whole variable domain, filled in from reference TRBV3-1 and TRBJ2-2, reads DTAVSQTPKYLVTQMGNDKSIKCEQNLGHDTMYWYKQDSKKFLKIMFSYNNKELIINETVPNRFSPKSPDKAHLNLHINSLELGDSAVYFCASRGGQGLPGELFFGEGSRLTVL.

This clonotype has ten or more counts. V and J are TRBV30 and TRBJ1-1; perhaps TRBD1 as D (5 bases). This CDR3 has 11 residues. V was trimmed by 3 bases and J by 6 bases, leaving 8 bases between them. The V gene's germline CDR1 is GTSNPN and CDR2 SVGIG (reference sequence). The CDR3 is CAWSRGPEAFF. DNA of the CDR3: TGTGCCTGGAGCCGGGGCCCTGAAGCTTTCTTT. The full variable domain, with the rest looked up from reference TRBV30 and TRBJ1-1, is SQTIHQWPATLVQPVGSPLSLECTVEGTSNPNLYWYRQAAGRGLQLLFYSVGIGQISSEVPQNLSASRPQDRQFILSSKKLLLSDSGFYLCAWSRGPEAFFGQGTRLTVV.

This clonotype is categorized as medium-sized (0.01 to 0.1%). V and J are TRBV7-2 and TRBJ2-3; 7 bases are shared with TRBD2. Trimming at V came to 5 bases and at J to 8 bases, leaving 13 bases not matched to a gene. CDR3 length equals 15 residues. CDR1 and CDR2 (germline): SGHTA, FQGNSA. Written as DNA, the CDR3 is TGTGCCAGCAGCCCCCCGGGAGCCCGGGAGGCTACGCAGTATTTT. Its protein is CASSPPGAREATQYF.

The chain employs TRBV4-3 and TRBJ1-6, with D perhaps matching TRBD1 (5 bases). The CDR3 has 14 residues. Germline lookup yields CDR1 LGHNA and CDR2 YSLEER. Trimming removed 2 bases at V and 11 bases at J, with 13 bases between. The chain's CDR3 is CASSQHQGETPLHF. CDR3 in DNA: TGCGCCAGCAGCCAACATCAGGGAGAAACACCCCTCCACTTT.

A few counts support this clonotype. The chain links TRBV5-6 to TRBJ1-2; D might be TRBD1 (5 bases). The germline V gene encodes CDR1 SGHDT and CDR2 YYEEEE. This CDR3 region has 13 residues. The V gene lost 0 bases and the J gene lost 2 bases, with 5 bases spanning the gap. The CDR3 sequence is CASSLAGNYGYTF. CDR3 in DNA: TGTGCCAGCAGCTTGGCAGGGAACTATGGCTACACCTTC.

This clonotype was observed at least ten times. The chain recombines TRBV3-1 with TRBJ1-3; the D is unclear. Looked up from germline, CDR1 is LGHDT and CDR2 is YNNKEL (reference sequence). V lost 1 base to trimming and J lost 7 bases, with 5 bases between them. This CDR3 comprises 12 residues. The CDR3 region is CASSQGWNTIYF. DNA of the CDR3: TGTGCCAGCAGCCAAGGATGGAACACCATATATTTT.

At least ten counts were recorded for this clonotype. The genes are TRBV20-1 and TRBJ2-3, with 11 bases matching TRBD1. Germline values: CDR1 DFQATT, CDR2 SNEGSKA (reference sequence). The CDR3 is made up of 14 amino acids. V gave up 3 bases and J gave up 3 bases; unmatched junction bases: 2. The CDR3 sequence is CSASRDRGTDTQYF. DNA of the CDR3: TGCAGTGCTAGCCGGGACAGGGGGACAGATACGCAGTATTTT.

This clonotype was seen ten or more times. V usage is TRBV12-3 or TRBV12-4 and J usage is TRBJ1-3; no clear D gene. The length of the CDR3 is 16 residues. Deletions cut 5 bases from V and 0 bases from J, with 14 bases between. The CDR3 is CASSPGGVGSGNTIYF. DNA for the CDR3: TGTGCCAGCAGTCCGGGTGGGGTGGGCTCTGGAAACACCATATATTTT.

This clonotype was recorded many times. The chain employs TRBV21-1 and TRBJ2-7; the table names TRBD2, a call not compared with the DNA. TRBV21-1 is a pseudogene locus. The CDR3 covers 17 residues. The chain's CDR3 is CASISPGRPRDCYEQYV. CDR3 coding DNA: TGTGCCAGCATCTCTCCAGGGCGTCCCAGGGACTGTTACGAGCAGTACGTC.

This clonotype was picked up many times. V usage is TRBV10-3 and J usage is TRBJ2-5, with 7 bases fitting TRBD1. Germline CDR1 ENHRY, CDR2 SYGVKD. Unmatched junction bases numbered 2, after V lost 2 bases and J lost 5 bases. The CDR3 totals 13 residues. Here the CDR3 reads CAISEQGVETQYF. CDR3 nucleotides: TGTGCCATCAGTGAGCAGGGGGTGGAGACCCAGTACTTC.

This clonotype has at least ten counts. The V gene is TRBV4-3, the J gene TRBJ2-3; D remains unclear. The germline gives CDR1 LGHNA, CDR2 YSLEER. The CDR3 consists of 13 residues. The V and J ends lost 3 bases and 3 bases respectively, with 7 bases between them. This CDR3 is CASSQQETDTQYF. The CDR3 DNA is TGCGCCAGCAGCCAGCAGGAGACAGATACGCAGTATTTT.

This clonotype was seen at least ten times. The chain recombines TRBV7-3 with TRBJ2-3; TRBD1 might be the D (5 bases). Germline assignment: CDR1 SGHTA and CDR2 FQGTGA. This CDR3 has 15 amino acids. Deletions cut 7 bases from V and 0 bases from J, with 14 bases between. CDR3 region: CASKESAGSTDTQYF. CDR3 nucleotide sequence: TGTGCCAGCAAAGAATCCGCAGGGAGCACAGATACGCAGTATTTT.

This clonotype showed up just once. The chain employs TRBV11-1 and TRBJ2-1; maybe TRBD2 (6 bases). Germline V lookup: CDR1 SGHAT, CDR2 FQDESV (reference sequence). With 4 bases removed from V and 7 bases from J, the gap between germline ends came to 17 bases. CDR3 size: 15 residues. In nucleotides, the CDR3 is TGTGCCAGCAGCTCGGTAGCGGTCCTTCGAAATGAGCAGTTCTTC. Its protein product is CASSSVAVLRNEQFF. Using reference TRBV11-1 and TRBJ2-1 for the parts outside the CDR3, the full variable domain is EAEVAQSPRYKITEKSQAVAFWCDPISGHATLYWYRQILGQGPELLVQFQDESVVDDSQLPKDRFSAERLKGVDSTLKIQPAELGDSAMYLCASSSVAVLRNEQFFGPGTRLTVL.

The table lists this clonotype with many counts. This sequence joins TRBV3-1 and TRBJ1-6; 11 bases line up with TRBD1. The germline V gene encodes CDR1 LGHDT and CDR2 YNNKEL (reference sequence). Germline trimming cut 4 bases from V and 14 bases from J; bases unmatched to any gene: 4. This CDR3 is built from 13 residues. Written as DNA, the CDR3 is TGTGCCAGCAGCCGTGGACAGGGGGCGGCCCTCCACTTT. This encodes CASSRGQGAALHF.

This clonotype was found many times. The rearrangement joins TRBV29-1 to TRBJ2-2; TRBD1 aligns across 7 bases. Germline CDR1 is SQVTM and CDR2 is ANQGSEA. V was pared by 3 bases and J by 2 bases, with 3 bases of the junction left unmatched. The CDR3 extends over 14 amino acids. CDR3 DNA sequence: TGCAGCGTTGAGGGACAGAGAAACACCGGGGAGCTGTTTTTT. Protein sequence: CSVEGQRNTGELFF.

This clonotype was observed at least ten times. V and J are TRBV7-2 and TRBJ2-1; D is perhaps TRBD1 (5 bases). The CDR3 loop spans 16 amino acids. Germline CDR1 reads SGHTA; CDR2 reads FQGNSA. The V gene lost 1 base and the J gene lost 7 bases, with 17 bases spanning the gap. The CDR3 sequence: CASSLVSQGRRNEQFF. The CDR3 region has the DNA TGTGCCAGCAGCTTAGTCAGTCAGGGTAGAAGGAATGAGCAGTTCTTC.